This T cell receptor (beta chain) was recovered during a study of a mutant IDH1 vaccine in newly diagnosed glioma (dated by TCRdb to the early 2020s). For the wider study: Patients received eight vaccinations in weeks 1, 3, 5, 7, 11, 15, 19 and 23, corresponding to visits V03 through V10. In the chemotherapy-containing groups, vaccination started alongside temozolomide cycles, whereas in patients who had radiotherapy alone it started 4-6 weeks after radiotherapy. Of the approximately 34 patients who were treated, 62.5% were male and around 40% were female, and the mean age was approximately 40 years. Prior to enrollment, patients had been given standard therapy consisting of radiotherapy alone, temozolomide alone, or radiochemotherapy with temozolomide, with the combination given to most patients. Six visits were used for peripheral blood collection: V03 (baseline), V05, V07, V10, V12 and V13. Longitudinal TCRB deep sequencing was performed for about two dozen treated patients wherever samples were available for exploratory analyses.

Sample time point, as interpreted from the label and publication: week 11, during vaccination. Every vaccine dose consisted of 300 ug of a 20-mer mutant IDH1 peptide in Montanide, administered subcutaneously together with topical imiquimod. Donors had newly diagnosed WHO grade 3 or 4 IDH1-mutant astrocytomas with loss of nuclear ATRX. The samples were drawn from NOA16, a multicentre, single-arm, open-label phase I trial in Germany that tested a mutant IDH1 peptide vaccine in humans for the first time. Genomic DNA for TCRB sequencing was extracted from EDTA blood using the DNeasy Blood and Tissue Kit. Ends trimmed: V by 2 bases, J by 4 bases; bases unmatched to a gene: 7. The CDR1 and CDR2 encoded by the germline V gene (reference sequence) are GTSNPN and SVGIG. Spanning cysteine to phenylalanine, the CDR3 consists of 15 amino acids. The only DNA kept is the CDR3, 45 bases in frame from the first base.

On the study overall, not on this receptor specifically: No apparent relationship was observed between pseudoprogression and alterations in the top peripheral T cell clonotypes detected by TCRB sequencing. Across multiple MHC alleles, vaccine-induced immune responses were seen in around 93% of patients. It was noted by the authors that analyses of patient blood samples could not be reproduced owing to sample limitations. Availability determined which PBMC samples were chosen for TCRB deep sequencing.

The library was produced with the immunoSEQ multiplex PCR assay. Rearranged TCR beta chain sequences were amplified using the hsTCRB Kit according to the manufacturer's protocol. TCRB libraries were sequenced on an Illumina MiSeq. The authors processed their data as follows. The proprietary platform of the kit vendor was used for demultiplexing, trimming and gene mapping. Drawn from immuneACCESS, this table holds only the in-frame rearrangements with V and J called that TCRdb kept. Clones are partly lost; checked studies trace under half to an unresolved V gene and leave the rest unexplained. V, J and clone size are taken as reported in that table, and D and trimming were inferred from the DNA itself. The sample table lists over 60,000 clones, 70% to 90% of them with a count of one. The ten largest account for roughly 2.1% of the sample. Note on this clone: Its antigen has not been determined. One base away there is no much larger clone; base qualities are not given.

The V gene is TRBV30 and the J gene is TRBJ1-2, and TRBD1 aligns with 10 junction nucleotides. This material consisted of PBMCs, taken from a glioma patient whose treatment included an IDH1 peptide vaccine. This TCR derives from a man aged 40-50 years with glioma. The CDR3 region reads CAWSLDRGHRYGYTF. The nucleotide sequence reads as follows: TGTGCCTGGAGTCTTGACAGGGGGCATCGCTATGGCTACACCTTC.